A single sample is the source of the 20 T cell receptor beta chains below, sequenced in a study of T cell responses to AZD1222 COVID-19 vaccine (dated by TCRdb to the early 2020s). The meaning of the sample's time point label: baseline before first vaccination. The library relied on the immunoSEQ multiplex PCR assay. The table comes from immuneACCESS by way of TCRdb, which keeps in-frame sequences with V and J called. Part of the clones is missing from these tables; in studies checked, under half for an unresolved V gene and the rest for unknown reasons. The sample yields under 150,000 clones; around 93% were counted once. About 2.1% of the sample lies in the top ten. The starting material was peripheral blood, obtained on day 0 of AZD1222 vaccination. The origin of the receptors is an adult in good health.

The V and J genes are TRBV13 and TRBJ2-1; 9 bases align to TRBD2. From germline, CDR1 is PRHDT and CDR2 FYEKMQ (reference sequence). Trimming cost V 6 bases and J 0 bases; bases outside gene matches: 9. CDR3 size: 17 residues. CDR3 residues: CASRHGLATSSYNEQFF. CDR3 nucleotide sequence: TGTGCCAGCAGGCACGGACTAGCGACCAGCTCCTACAATGAGCAGTTCTTC. The variable domain in full, with the rest retrieved from reference TRBV13 and TRBJ2-1, is AAGVIQSPRHLIKEKRETATLKCYPIPRHDTVYWYQQGPGQDPQFLISFYEKMQSDKGSIPDRFSAQQFSDYHSELNMSSLELGDSALYFCASRHGLATSSYNEQFFGPGTRLTVL.

The CDR3 DNA reads TGTGCCTGGAGTCTAGATAGCGGGTTCCAAGAGACCCAGTACTTC. Its protein product is CAWSLDSGFQETQYF. The chain combines TRBV30 with TRBJ2-5; TRBD2 aligns across 7 bases. The CDR3 consists of 15 residues. V gave up 2 bases and J gave up 1 base; unmatched junction bases: 7. Germline assignment: CDR1 GTSNPN and CDR2 SVGIG (reference sequence).

The chain combines TRBV7-9 with TRBJ1-1; possibly TRBD1 for D (6 bases). V lost 2 bases to trimming and J lost 4 bases, with 14 bases between them. The CDR3 runs 15 residues. The V gene's germline CDR1 is SEHNR and CDR2 FQNEAQ (reference sequence). The CDR3 nucleotides are TGTGCCAGCAGCTTAAGGGGGGCGCGGGGCACTGAAGCTTTCTTT. This encodes CASSLRGARGTEAFF. The entire variable domain, with the rest obtained from reference TRBV7-9 and TRBJ1-1, is as follows: DTGVSQNPRHKITKRGQNVTFRCDPISEHNRLYWYRQTLGQGPEFLTYFQNEAQLEKSRLLSDRFSAERPKGSFSTLEIQRTEQGDSAMYLCASSLRGARGTEAFFGQGTRLTVV.

This chain joins TRBV6-4 and TRBJ1-2, with TRBD1 matching 8 bases. The CDR3 has 15 residues. V lost 0 bases, J lost 10 bases, and 10 bases stayed unmatched. From germline, CDR1 is MRHNA and CDR2 SNTAGT. CDR3 in DNA: TGTGCCAGCAGTGACTCGGGGGACAGGCCGGGTCTCTACACCTTC. Its translation: CASSDSGDRPGLYTF.

The sample holds one count of this clone. V usage is TRBV12-3 or TRBV12-4 and J usage is TRBJ1-5; D is ambiguous. The V gene lost 3 bases and the J gene lost 3 bases, with 6 bases spanning the gap. The CDR3 contains 13 residues. This chain's CDR3 is CASSLGNNQPQHF. The CDR3, as DNA: TGTGCCAGCAGTTTGGGGAACAATCAGCCCCAGCATTTT.

The rearrangement links TRBV6-5 to TRBJ2-1; 7 bases match TRBD1. The CDR3 is 13 residues long. The germline CDR1 and CDR2 sequences are MNHEY and SVGAGI. Losses at the gene ends were 4 bases for V and 9 bases for J; bases not matched to a gene: 6. The CDR3 DNA sequence: TGTGCCAGCAGTTCGACAGGGTTGTCTGAGCAGTTCTTC. Translating gives CASSSTGLSEQFF.

The J gene is TRBJ2-1, the V gene TRBV5-1; a weak D match, TRBD2 (5 bases). Trimming pared 4 bases from V and 4 bases from J, leaving 18 bases between. Germline V gene lookup returns CDR1 SGHRS and CDR2 YFSETQ. The CDR3 extends over 16 amino acids. CDR3 DNA sequence: TGCGCCAGCAGCCCCCTTGGAGCGGTTACATACAATGAGCAGTTCTTC. This sequence encodes CASSPLGAVTYNEQFF.

A single count supports this clone. V is TRBV2 and J is TRBJ1-1; D gene unclear. Trimming removed 4 bases at V and 0 bases at J, with 6 bases between. CDR1 is SNHLY and CDR2 is FYNNEI in the germline V gene. The CDR3 runs to 13 residues. The DNA for the CDR3 is TGTGCCAGCAGTGTCGGAATGAACACTGAAGCTTTCTTT. Translating gives CASSVGMNTEAFF.

The chain recombines TRBV4-2 with TRBJ1-2; TRBD1 agrees at 10 bases. The trim removed 1 base at V and 3 bases at J, leaving 5 bases unmatched. Germline V CDR1 and CDR2: LGHNA, YNFKEQ. The CDR3 has 16 amino acids. The CDR3 here is CASSQVLGQGDYGYTF. The CDR3 nucleotides read TGTGCCAGCAGCCAAGTTTTAGGACAGGGGGACTATGGCTACACCTTC.

The chain is built from TRBV5-1 and TRBJ2-2, with no clear D. Per the germline V gene, CDR1 is SGHRS and CDR2 is YFSETQ. V lost 1 base and J 3 bases, leaving 10 bases between the germline ends. The CDR3 length is 15 residues. The CDR3 sequence: CASSLTASDTGELFF. The CDR3 DNA is TGCGCCAGCAGCTTGACAGCCTCGGACACCGGGGAGCTGTTTTTT.

The rearrangement uses TRBV3-1 (or the pseudogene TRBV3-2) and TRBJ2-3, with D unclear. V was pared by 1 base and J by 5 bases, with 16 bases between. Germline loops: CDR1 LGHDT, CDR2 YNNKEL (reference sequence). There are 16 residues in the CDR3. The CDR3 loop is CASSQGKRAREDTQYF. CDR3 nucleotide sequence: TGTGCCAGCAGCCAAGGGAAGCGCGCTAGAGAAGATACGCAGTATTTT.

The chain combines TRBV6-1 with TRBJ2-1; D is unclear. CDR1 MNHNS and CDR2 SASEGT come from the germline V gene. This CDR3 has 14 amino acids. V dropped 2 bases and J dropped 12 bases, with 17 bases sitting between them. CDR3 in DNA: TGTGCCAGCAGTGAACTGGGTGTGGGAACGAGGCAGTTCTTC. It yields the protein CASSELGVGTRQFF.

The chain combines TRBV7-9 with TRBJ1-1; D perhaps matches TRBD1 (6 bases). Trimming removed 5 bases at V and 0 bases at J, with 13 bases between. The CDR3 sequence is 15 residues long. CDR1 is SEHNR, CDR2 FQNEAQ, per germline (reference sequence). CDR3 in amino acids: CASSLSGGVNTEAFF. The CDR3 nucleotides are TGTGCCAGCAGCCTGTCGGGGGGCGTGAACACTGAAGCTTTCTTT.

In the case of this clone: In the same sample, other DNA sequences code for this CDR3. The V gene is TRBV12-3 or TRBV12-4, the J gene TRBJ1-1; no firm D call. The CDR3 runs to 12 residues. V shed 3 bases and J shed 2 bases, with 4 bases lying between them. CDR3 DNA: TGTGCCAGCAGTTTTAGAAACACTGAAGCTTTCTTT. This encodes CASSFRNTEAFF.

The V call is TRBV18, the J call TRBJ1-4, with no clear D. Germline V gives CDR1 KGHSH, CDR2 LQKENI. This CDR3 spans 16 amino acids. Between the trimmed V and J ends, which lost 4 bases and 3 bases, there was a span of 15 bases. This CDR3 is CASSQFSERANEKLFF. DNA for the CDR3: TGTGCCAGCTCACAATTTTCCGAGCGGGCTAATGAAAAACTGTTTTTT.

Turning to this clone: The identical CDR3 is also encoded by other nucleotide sequences in the sample. The chain joins TRBV5-1 to TRBJ2-2; D is undetermined. CDR1 SGHRS and CDR2 YFSETQ come from the germline V gene. V dropped 0 bases and J dropped 4 bases, with 4 bases sitting between them. CDR3 length: 13 residues. The DNA of the CDR3 is TGCGCCAGCAGCTTGGTTGTCACCGGGGAGCTGTTTTTT. Its protein is CASSLVVTGELFF. Complete variable domain (other parts from reference TRBV5-1 and TRBJ2-2): KAGVTQTPRYLIKTRGQQVTLSCSPISGHRSVSWYQQTPGQGLQFLFEYFSETQRNKGNFPGRFSGRQFSNSRSEMNVSTLELGDSALYLCASSLVVTGELFFGEGSRLTVL.

Only one count was recorded for this clone. The chain links TRBV5-5 to TRBJ2-7; no clear D gene. V gave up 0 bases and J gave up 1 base, with 8 bases separating them. Germline CDR1 reads SGHKS; CDR2 reads YYEKEE (reference sequence). The CDR3 spans 14 residues. CDR3 in amino acids: CASSLVSLSYEQYF. CDR3 sequence (DNA): TGTGCCAGCAGCTTGGTGTCTCTATCCTACGAGCAGTACTTC.

V is TRBV6-5 and J is TRBJ1-5; unclear D gene. The CDR3 runs 14 residues. Germline V gives CDR1 MNHEY, CDR2 SVGAGI. The germline V and J ends were trimmed by 7 bases and 1 base, with 11 bases remaining between them. CDR3 nucleotide sequence: TGTGCCAGCAAGCCGGGCAGGAGCAATCAGCCCCAGCATTTT. Translated, it gives CASKPGRSNQPQHF.

This chain connects TRBV6-4 to TRBJ1-4, with D possibly TRBD1 on 5 matching bases. V lost 5 bases and J lost 0, with 10 bases in between. Looked up from germline, CDR1 is MRHNA and CDR2 is SNTAGT. The CDR3 is 15 residues long. The CDR3 here is CASSQTDATNEKLFF. CDR3 sequence (DNA): TGTGCCAGCAGTCAGACAGATGCAACTAATGAAAAACTGTTTTTT.

This clone was picked up one time. This chain connects TRBV2 to TRBJ2-1; D gene uncertain. Trimming took 4 bases from V and 9 from J, leaving 7 bases between them. This CDR3 spans 11 amino acids. Germline V gene data show CDR1 as SNHLY and CDR2 as FYNNEI. Here the CDR3 DNA reads TGTGCCAGCAGTGCGAATATTGAGCAGTTCTTC. Translating gives CASSANIEQFF.